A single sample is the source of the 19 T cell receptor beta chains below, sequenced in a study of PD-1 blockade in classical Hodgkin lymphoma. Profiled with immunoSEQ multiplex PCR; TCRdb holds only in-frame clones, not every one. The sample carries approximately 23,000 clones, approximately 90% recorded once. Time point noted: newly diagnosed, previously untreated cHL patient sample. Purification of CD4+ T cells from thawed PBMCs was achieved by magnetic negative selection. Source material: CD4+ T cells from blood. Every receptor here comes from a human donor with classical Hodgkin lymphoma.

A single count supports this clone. The CDR3 spells CASSQVHISGANVLTF. CDR3 DNA sequence: TGCGCCAGCAGCCAAGTCCATATCTCTGGGGCCAACGTCCTGACTTTC. The chain employs TRBV4-1 and TRBJ2-6; D is unresolved. In germline, CDR1 is MGHRA, CDR2 YSYEKL. CDR3 length: 16 amino acids. Trimming took 1 base from V and 0 from J, leaving 7 bases between them.

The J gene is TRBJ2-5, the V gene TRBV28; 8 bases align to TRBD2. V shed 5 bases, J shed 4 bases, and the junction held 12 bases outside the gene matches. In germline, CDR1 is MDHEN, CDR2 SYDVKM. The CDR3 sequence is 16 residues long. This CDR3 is CASSPFSGRGGETQYF. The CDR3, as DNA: TGTGCCAGCAGTCCGTTCTCGGGCCGGGGGGGAGAGACCCAGTACTTC.

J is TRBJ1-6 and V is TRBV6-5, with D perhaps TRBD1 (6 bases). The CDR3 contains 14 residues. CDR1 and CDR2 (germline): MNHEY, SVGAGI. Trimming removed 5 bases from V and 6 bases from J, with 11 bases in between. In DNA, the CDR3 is TGTGCCAGCAGTACAGGGCGGATTAATTCACCCCTCCACTTT. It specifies CASSTGRINSPLHF.

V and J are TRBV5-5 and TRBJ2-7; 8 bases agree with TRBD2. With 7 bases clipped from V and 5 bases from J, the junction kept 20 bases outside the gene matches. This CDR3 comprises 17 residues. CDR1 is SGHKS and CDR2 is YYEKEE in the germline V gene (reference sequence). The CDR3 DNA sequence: TGTGCCAGCGATAAGGCCCGCGGGGGGCCCCTCTTGGACGAGCAGTACTTC. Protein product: CASDKARGGPLLDEQYF.

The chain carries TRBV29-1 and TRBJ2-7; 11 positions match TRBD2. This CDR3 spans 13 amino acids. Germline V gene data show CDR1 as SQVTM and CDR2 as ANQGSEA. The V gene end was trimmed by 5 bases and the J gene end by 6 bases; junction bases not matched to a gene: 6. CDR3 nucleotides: TGCAGCGTTAGTTTTAGCGGGAGGGGCGAGCAGTACTTC. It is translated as CSVSFSGRGEQYF.

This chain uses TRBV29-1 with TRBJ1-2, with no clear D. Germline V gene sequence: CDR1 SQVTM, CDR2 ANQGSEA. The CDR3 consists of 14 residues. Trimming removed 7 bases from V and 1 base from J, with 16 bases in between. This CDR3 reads CSATHSLLNYGYTF. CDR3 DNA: TGCAGCGCTACGCACAGCCTCCTTAACTATGGCTACACCTTC.

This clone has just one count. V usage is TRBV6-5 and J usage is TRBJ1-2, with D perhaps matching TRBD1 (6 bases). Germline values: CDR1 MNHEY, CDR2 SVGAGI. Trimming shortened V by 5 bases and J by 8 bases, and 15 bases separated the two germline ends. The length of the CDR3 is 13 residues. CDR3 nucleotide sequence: TGTGCCAGCAGTAAATCCGGGACACCCGGCTACACCTTC. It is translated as CASSKSGTPGYTF.

The CDR3, as DNA: TGTGCCAGCAGTGAATGGGAGCGGGAGCAGTACTTC. Translated, it gives CASSEWEREQYF. The rearrangement joins TRBV2 to TRBJ2-7, with D perhaps TRBD2 (5 bases). V shed 2 bases and J shed 7 bases, with 9 bases lying between them. The CDR3 has 12 amino acids. Germline-derived CDR1 and CDR2 are SNHLY and FYNNEI.

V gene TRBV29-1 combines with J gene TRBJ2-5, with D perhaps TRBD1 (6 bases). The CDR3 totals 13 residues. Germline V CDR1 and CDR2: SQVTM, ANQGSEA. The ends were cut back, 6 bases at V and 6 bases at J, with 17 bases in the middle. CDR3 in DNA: TGCAGCGTGGGGGCGATCCAATATCAGACCCAGTACTTC. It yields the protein CSVGAIQYQTQYF.

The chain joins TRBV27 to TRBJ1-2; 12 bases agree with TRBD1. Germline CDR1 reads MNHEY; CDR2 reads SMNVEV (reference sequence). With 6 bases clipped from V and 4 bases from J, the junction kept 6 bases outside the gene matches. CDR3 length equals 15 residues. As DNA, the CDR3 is TGTGCCAGCAGGGGACAGGGGGCCTCTGGCTATGGCTACACCTTC. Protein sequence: CASRGQGASGYGYTF.

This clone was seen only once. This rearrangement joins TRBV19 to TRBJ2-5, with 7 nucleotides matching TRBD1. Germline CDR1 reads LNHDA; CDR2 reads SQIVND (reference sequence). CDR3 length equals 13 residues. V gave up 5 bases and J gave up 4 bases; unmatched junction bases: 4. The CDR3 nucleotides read TGTGCCAGTAGTCCCAACAGGGGAGAGACCCAGTACTTC. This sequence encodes CASSPNRGETQYF.

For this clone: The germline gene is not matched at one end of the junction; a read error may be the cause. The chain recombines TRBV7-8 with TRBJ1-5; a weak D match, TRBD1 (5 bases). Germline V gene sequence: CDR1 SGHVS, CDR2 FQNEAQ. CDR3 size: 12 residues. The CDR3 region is CASSLGEGTAIF. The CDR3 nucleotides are TGTGCCAGCAGCTTAGGTGAAGGGACGGCCATCTTT.

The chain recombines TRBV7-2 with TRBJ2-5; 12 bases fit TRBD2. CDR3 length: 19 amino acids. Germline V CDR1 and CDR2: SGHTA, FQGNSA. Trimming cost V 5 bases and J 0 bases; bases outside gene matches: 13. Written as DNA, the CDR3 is TGTGCCAGCAGCCCCCTGTGGACTAGCGGGGAGGGGGACCAAGAGACCCAGTACTTC. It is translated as CASSPLWTSGEGDQETQYF.

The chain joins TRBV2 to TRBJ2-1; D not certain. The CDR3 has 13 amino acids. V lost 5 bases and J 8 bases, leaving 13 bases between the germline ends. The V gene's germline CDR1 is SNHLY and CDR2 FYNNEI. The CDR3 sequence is CASSMEQYDEQFF. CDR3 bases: TGTGCCAGCAGTATGGAGCAGTACGATGAGCAGTTCTTC.

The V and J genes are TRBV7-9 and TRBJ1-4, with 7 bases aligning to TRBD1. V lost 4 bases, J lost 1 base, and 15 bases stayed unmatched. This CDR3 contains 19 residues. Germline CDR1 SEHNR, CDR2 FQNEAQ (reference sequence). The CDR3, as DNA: TGTGCCAGCAGCTCCCCCTCGAGAAGGGGGCAAGTAACTAATGAAAAACTGTTTTTT. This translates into CASSSPSRRGQVTNEKLFF.

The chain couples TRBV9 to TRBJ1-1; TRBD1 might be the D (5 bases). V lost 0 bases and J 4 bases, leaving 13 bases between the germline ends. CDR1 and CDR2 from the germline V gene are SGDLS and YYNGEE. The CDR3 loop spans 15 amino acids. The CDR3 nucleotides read TGTGCCAGCAGCGTAGATCCGGGGAGGGGCACTGAAGCTTTCTTT. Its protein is CASSVDPGRGTEAFF.

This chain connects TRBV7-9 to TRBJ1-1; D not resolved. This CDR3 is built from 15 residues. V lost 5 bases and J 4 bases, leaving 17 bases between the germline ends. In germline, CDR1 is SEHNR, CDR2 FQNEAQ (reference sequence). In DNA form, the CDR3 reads TGTGCCAGCAGCCCCCTAGGACGGCGGGGCACTGAAGCTTTCTTT. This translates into CASSPLGRRGTEAFF.

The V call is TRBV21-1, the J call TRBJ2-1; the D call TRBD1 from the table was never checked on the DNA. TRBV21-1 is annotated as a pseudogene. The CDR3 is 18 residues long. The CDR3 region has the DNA TGTGCCAGCAGCAAAAGGGAGACAGGGATGGCGCTATACAATGAGCAGTTCTTC. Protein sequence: CASSKRETGMALYNEQFF.

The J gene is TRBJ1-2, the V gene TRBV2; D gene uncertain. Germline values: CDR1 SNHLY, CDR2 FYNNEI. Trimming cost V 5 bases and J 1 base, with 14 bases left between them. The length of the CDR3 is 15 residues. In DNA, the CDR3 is TGTGCCAGCAGTATAACGACAAGGATTAACTATGGCTACACCTTC. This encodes CASSITTRINYGYTF.